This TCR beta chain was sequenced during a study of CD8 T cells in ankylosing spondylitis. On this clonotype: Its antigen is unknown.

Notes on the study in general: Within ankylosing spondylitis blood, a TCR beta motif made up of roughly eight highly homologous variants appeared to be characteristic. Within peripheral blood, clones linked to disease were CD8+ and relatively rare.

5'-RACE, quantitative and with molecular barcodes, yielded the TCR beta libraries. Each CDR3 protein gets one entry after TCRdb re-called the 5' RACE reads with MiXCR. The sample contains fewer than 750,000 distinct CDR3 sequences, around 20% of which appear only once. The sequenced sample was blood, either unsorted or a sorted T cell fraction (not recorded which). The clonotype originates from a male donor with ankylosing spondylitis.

The CDR3 sequence: CASSQDPLVQGQGNEKLFF. As DNA, the CDR3 is TGTGCCAGCAGCCAAGACCCATTGGTGCAGGGACAGGGGAATGAAAAACTGTTTTTT. V usage is TRBV3-1 and J usage is TRBJ1-4; 10 bases match TRBD1. Germline-derived CDR1 and CDR2 are LGHDT and YNNKEL (reference sequence). The CDR3 has 19 residues. The J segment lost 5 bases and the V segment lost 0 bases, leaving 12 bases of the junction unmatched.